This entry lists 24 T cell receptor beta chains sequenced from one sample in a study of identical twins. Each CDR3 protein is one row after TCRdb ran MiXCR on the 5' RACE reads. The repertoire has 700,000 or so distinct CDR3 sequences, 8.6% of them found once; the top ten carry around 0.95%. The same data also contributed to another study, on yellow fever vaccine responses in identical twins.

The material sequenced was PBMCs. The receptors derive from a woman aged 18-30 years in good health.

The CDR3 nucleotides are TGTGCCATCAGTGACAGTTTTAACTCCTACGAGCAGTACTTC. This gives the protein CAISDSFNSYEQYF. The rearrangement joins TRBV10-3 to TRBJ2-7; no clear D. Between the trimmed V and J ends, which lost 3 bases and 0 bases, there was a span of 9 bases. This CDR3 region has 14 residues. Germline V gene data show CDR1 as ENHRY and CDR2 as SYGVKD.

V and J are TRBV25-1 and TRBJ2-4, with a possible D match to TRBD1 (7 bases). Trimming removed 6 bases from V and 6 bases from J, with 21 bases in between. CDR1 is MGHDK, CDR2 SYGVNS, per germline. This CDR3 has 16 residues. CDR3 amino acids: CASSNSQGKGGNIQYF. For the CDR3, the DNA is TGTGCCAGCAGCAACTCACAGGGGAAGGGGGGAAACATTCAGTACTTC.

The chain couples TRBV7-3 to TRBJ2-3; 8 bases align to TRBD1. The V segment lost 5 bases and the J segment 4 bases; nucleotides outside the gene matches: 5. This CDR3 region has 14 residues. Germline lookup yields CDR1 SGHTA and CDR2 FQGTGA. This chain's CDR3 is CASSAKTGADTQYF. In nucleotides, the CDR3 is TGTGCCAGCAGCGCCAAGACAGGGGCAGATACGCAGTATTTT.

This clonotype was observed many times. The V call is TRBV7-9, the J call TRBJ2-1, with 11 bases lining up with TRBD2. The CDR3 contains 16 residues. Germline V CDR1 and CDR2: SEHNR, FQNEAQ (reference sequence). V lost 0 bases and J lost 4; bases outside the gene matches: 2. As DNA, the CDR3 is TGTGCCAGCAGCTTAGCTCGACTAGCGGGATACAATGAGCAGTTCTTC. Protein sequence: CASSLARLAGYNEQFF.

This clonotype was detected ten times or more. The chain combines TRBV24-1 with TRBJ2-3, with TRBD2 as a possible D gene (6 bases). V lost 0 bases, J lost 0 bases, and 15 bases lay in between. CDR1 is KGHDR, CDR2 SFDVKD, per germline. CDR3 length equals 18 residues. CDR3 bases: TGTGCCACCAGTGATTTGAAGGTAGCGGTTACTAGCACAGATACGCAGTATTTT. The encoded protein is CATSDLKVAVTSTDTQYF.

This clonotype showed up just a few times. The chain carries TRBV20-1 and TRBJ2-3; 12 bases line up with TRBD2. This CDR3 region has 16 residues. Trimming took 3 bases from V and 2 from J; bases not matched to a gene: 6. Germline CDR1 reads DFQATT; CDR2 reads SNEGSKA (reference sequence). CDR3 amino acids: CSASKTSGGNTDTQYF. The DNA of the CDR3 is TGCAGTGCTAGCAAGACTAGCGGGGGAAACACAGATACGCAGTATTTT.

This clonotype was seen only a few times. The chain is built from TRBV28 and TRBJ2-4; unclear D gene. This CDR3 is built from 17 residues. Germline CDR1 and CDR2: MDHEN and SYDVKM. Trimming cost V 7 bases and J 2 bases, with 21 bases left between them. DNA for the CDR3: TGTGCCAGCACCGGGCCCATTAGTCGGGTAACCAAAAACATTCAGTACTTC. It codes for CASTGPISRVTKNIQYF.

This clonotype has only a few counts. The chain combines TRBV6-5 with TRBJ2-3; TRBD1 matches 10 bases. The CDR3 totals 16 residues. V gave up 0 bases and J gave up 3 bases; unmatched junction bases: 3. Per germline, CDR1 MNHEY and CDR2 SVGAGI. The DNA for the CDR3 is TGTGCCAGCAGTTACTCGGGACAGGGGACGACAGATACGCAGTATTTT. Its protein product is CASSYSGQGTTDTQYF.

The genes are TRBV3-1 and TRBJ1-2; TRBD1 matches 7 bases. This CDR3 is built from 14 residues. The germline V gene has CDR1 LGHDT and CDR2 YNNKEL (reference sequence). V lost 3 bases and J lost 7; bases outside the gene matches: 8. CDR3 sequence (DNA): TGTGCCAGCAGCCACTCCACAGGGGCCGGTGGCTACACCTTC. This gives the protein CASSHSTGAGGYTF.

Only a few counts were recorded for this clonotype. The CDR3 DNA reads as TGTGCCGCGGGAGCTAACTATGGCTACACCTTC. It encodes CAAGANYGYTF. V and J are TRBV28 and TRBJ1-2; D gene ambiguous. CDR1 is MDHEN, CDR2 SYDVKM, per germline. The CDR3 totals 11 residues. V was cut by 11 bases and J by 0 bases, with 7 bases left in between.

This clonotype was seen a few times. This chain connects TRBV7-2 to TRBJ2-7, with D unclear. Germline V gives CDR1 SGHTA, CDR2 FQGNSA. V shed 2 bases and J shed 3 bases, with 11 bases lying between them. This CDR3 contains 14 residues. The CDR3 DNA follows: TGTGCCAGCAGCTTACAAGTTAGTTACTACGAGCAGTACTTC. This sequence encodes CASSLQVSYYEQYF.

This rearrangement joins TRBV29-1 to TRBJ2-2; 8 bases are a match to TRBD1. The V segment lost 7 bases and the J segment 4 bases; nucleotides outside the gene matches: 5. The CDR3 spans 13 residues. The germline CDR1 and CDR2 sequences are SQVTM and ANQGSEA. The CDR3: CSAVTGGTGELFF. For the CDR3, the DNA is TGCAGCGCTGTAACAGGGGGCACCGGGGAGCTGTTTTTT.

This clonotype was counted a few times. V and J are TRBV20-1 and TRBJ2-2; perhaps TRBD1 as D (6 bases). V gave up 0 bases and J gave up 2 bases, with 19 bases separating them. This CDR3 spans 18 amino acids. Germline V gives CDR1 DFQATT, CDR2 SNEGSKA (reference sequence). The CDR3 DNA reads TGCAGTGCTAGAGATACCACATACCGGACAGTAAACACCGGGGAGCTGTTTTTT. It yields the protein CSARDTTYRTVNTGELFF.

The chain links TRBV7-3 to TRBJ2-1; D is undetermined. The CDR3 loop spans 13 amino acids. V lost 3 bases, J lost 7 bases, and 10 bases lay in between. The V gene's germline CDR1 is SGHTA and CDR2 FQGTGA. The CDR3 loop reads CASSFGGTNEQFF. Written as DNA, the CDR3 is TGTGCCAGCAGCTTTGGCGGTACAAATGAGCAGTTCTTC.

The chain is built from TRBV4-2 and TRBJ2-2, with 8 bases matching TRBD2. After removal of 2 bases from V and 4 bases from J, the junction contained 6 bases not matched to a gene. The CDR3 is made up of 16 amino acids. Germline V gives CDR1 LGHNA, CDR2 YNFKEQ. The CDR3 DNA follows: TGTGCCAGCAGCCAACCATCGCTAGCGGGCACCGGGGAGCTGTTTTTT. The encoded protein is CASSQPSLAGTGELFF.

J is TRBJ1-4 and V is TRBV20-1; no clear D. The CDR3 spans 14 residues. Germline CDR1 is DFQATT and CDR2 is SNEGSKA (reference sequence). The ends were cut back, 4 bases at V and 0 bases at J, with 9 bases in the middle. This chain's CDR3 is CSAKELTTNEKLFF. The CDR3 nucleotides read TGCAGTGCTAAGGAGTTGACAACTAATGAAAAACTGTTTTTT.

This clonotype has a count of ten or more. The rearrangement uses TRBV12-3 or TRBV12-4 and TRBJ1-4; D unclear. With 3 bases removed from V and 8 bases from J, the gap between germline ends came to 19 bases. CDR3 size: 16 residues. This CDR3 reads CASSFVRDPPEEKLFF. DNA of the CDR3: TGTGCCAGCAGTTTCGTAAGGGATCCCCCGGAAGAAAAACTGTTTTTT.

About this clonotype: An end of the junction does not agree with germline; a read error may underlie this. CDR3 sequence: CASSPKGGQARF. CDR3 nucleotide sequence: TGTGCCAGCAGCCCAAAGGGGGGACAGGCTCGCTTC. The J gene is TRBJ2-1, the V gene TRBV7-9, with 8 bases lining up with TRBD1. Germline V gene data show CDR1 as SEHNR and CDR2 as FQNEAQ (reference sequence). The CDR3 covers 12 residues. Looking up the rest from reference TRBV7-9 and TRBJ2-1 gives the full variable domain: DTGVSQNPRHKITKRGQNVTFRCDPISEHNRLYWYRQTLGQGPEFLTYFQNEAQLEKSRLLSDRFSAERPKGSFSTLEIQRTEQGDSAMYLCASSPKGGQARFGPGTRLTVL.

This clonotype has more than one count but fewer than ten. The genes are TRBV6-2 or TRBV6-3 and TRBJ2-1; possibly TRBD2 for D (7 bases). The V gene's germline CDR1 is MNHEY and CDR2 SVGEGT. The CDR3 runs to 16 residues. Trimming pared 3 bases from V and 9 bases from J, leaving 21 bases between. CDR3 region: CASSYLEGGAFGEQFF. The CDR3 DNA is TGTGCCAGCAGTTATCTTGAGGGGGGGGCCTTCGGTGAGCAGTTCTTC.

Many counts were recorded for this clonotype. The chain employs TRBV2 and TRBJ2-1, with a tentative D call TRBD1 (6 bases). V was trimmed by 6 bases and J by 8 bases, leaving 20 bases between them. Germline values: CDR1 SNHLY, CDR2 FYNNEI. CDR3 length equals 15 residues. The CDR3 region is CASRTPGVWGDEQFF. CDR3 bases: TGTGCCAGCAGAACACCAGGGGTATGGGGCGATGAGCAGTTCTTC.

The chain joins TRBV19 to TRBJ2-7, with 9 bases lining up with TRBD1. This CDR3 spans 14 amino acids. The germline CDR1 and CDR2 sequences are LNHDA and SQIVND (reference sequence). V dropped 8 bases and J dropped 6; count of bases not matched to a gene: 11. The CDR3 bases are TGTGCCAGTCGGCGGGGGACAGGGCGCAGCGAGCAGTACTTC. This codes for CASRRGTGRSEQYF.

This clonotype was seen more than once but under ten times. The chain joins TRBV5-1 to TRBJ2-2, with D hard to call. CDR3 length: 16 residues. Germline assignment: CDR1 SGHRS and CDR2 YFSETQ. The V gene lost 2 bases and the J gene lost 2 bases, with 13 bases spanning the gap. The CDR3 nucleotides are TGCGCCAGCAGCTTAGTCGTTCTTGGCAACACCGGGGAGCTGTTTTTT. It yields the protein CASSLVVLGNTGELFF.

In this sample, this clonotype turned up a few times. The chain uses TRBV11-3 and TRBJ2-2; D is tentatively TRBD1 or TRBD2 (5 bases each). V was cut by 3 bases and J by 4 bases, with 15 bases left in between. Germline CDR1 SGHNT, CDR2 YENEEA. The CDR3 has 16 residues. The CDR3, as DNA: TGTGCCAGCAGCTTGGGGTCGGGACGGGGCACCGGGGAGCTGTTTTTT. Amino acid sequence: CASSLGSGRGTGELFF.

The chain recombines TRBV2 with TRBJ2-5, with 12 bases matching TRBD2. Trimming took 5 bases from V and 4 from J; bases not matched to a gene: 8. Germline assignment: CDR1 SNHLY and CDR2 FYNNEI. This CDR3 has 16 residues. The CDR3 protein is CASSTLAGGPGETQYF. CDR3 coding DNA: TGTGCCAGCAGTACTCTAGCGGGAGGGCCGGGAGAGACCCAGTACTTC.